This T cell receptor (beta chain) was captured in a study of blood T cell repertoires in COVID-19. Across the study: COVID-19 samples from acute and convalescent phases originated in the United States, Italy and Spain. T cells, B-cell-depleted T cells, or PBMCs provided the cDNA or gDNA that served as material.

With 6 bases clipped from V and 6 bases from J, the junction kept 8 bases outside the gene matches. CDR3 length equals 15 residues. Germline CDR1 SNHLY, CDR2 FYNNEI. TCRdb's copy holds only in-frame clones and misses some; the assay was immunoSEQ multiplex PCR. The data hold approximately 130,000 clones, with around 83% observed a single time. The chain is built from TRBV2 and TRBJ1-6; 7 bases are a match to TRBD1. Sequenced: PBMCs or T cells enriched from blood (not recorded which). This TCR came from a man aged 25-45 years who had recovered from COVID-19. The CDR3 DNA is TGTGCCAGCAGATACTGGACAGGCTCTAATTCACCCCTCCACTTT. It is translated as CASRYWTGSNSPLHF. Combining the CDR3 with reference TRBV2 and TRBJ1-6 gives the whole variable domain EPEVTQTPSHQVTQMGQEVILRCVPISNHLYFYWYRQILGQKVEFLVSFYNNEISEKSEIFDDQFSVERPDGSNFTLKIRSTKLEDSAMYFCASRYWTGSNSPLHFGNGTRLTVT.